The following is a TCR beta chain sequence with its context. Its antigen is not yet known. The sample holds no much larger clone one base away, and base qualities are not on file. Including cysteine and phenylalanine, the CDR3 has 19 amino acids. Only the CDR3 DNA stays, 57 bases, in frame from base 1. The data were obtained in a study of cytomegalovirus exposure and HLA in healthy donors (dated by TCRdb to about 2017). Background on the whole study: In an earlier analysis of some 550 of the donors, approximately 300 Gb of sequence data and about 110 million unique TCR beta sequences from some 170 million T cells were reported. Roughly 300 gigabases of sequencing data and 75 million to 85 million unique TCR sequences made up an early release that covered roughly 670 HLA-typed donors. The genetic ancestry cluster associated with self-reported Caucasian donors included 81% of the roughly 390 genotyped donors. The number of donors typed differed by locus, with about 629-630 for A, B, C, DRB1 and DQB1, 522 for DQA1, 600 to 610 for DPA1, and around 450 for DPB1. Class I and class II HLA loci were covered by the typing at four-digit resolution. Five DR-DQ haplotypes were handled as single units for association and clustering because linkage in the cohort was strong. Donor age, sex, ethnicity and CMV serostatus were compiled alongside the repertoire data. A later analysis re-examined previously published TCR beta repertoires from 500 to 700 donors and added high-resolution HLA genotyping to investigate patterns of TCR occurrence. Among about 400 genotyped donors of the cohort, an average of roughly 230,000 unique TCR beta nucleotide sequences was sequenced per donor, of which approximately 19% were non-productive. Using immunosequencing, the study profiled T cell repertoires from 500 to 800 subjects and related those repertoires to cytomegalovirus serostatus. Rather than using new phenotypic data, the later analysis identified candidate immune exposures from TCR beta sequences and from how often those sequences occurred across donors. An earlier analysis of around 580 of the donors used high-throughput TCR beta sequencing to judge whether each TCR beta V gene segment behaved as functional or pseudogenic. A later genetic analysis took genome-wide SNP genotypes for about three fifths of the roughly 670 donors and used that subset as a discovery cohort. To predict cytomegalovirus infection status, the study brought together high-throughput TCR immunosequencing, statistical association of individual TCRs with disease status, and machine learning. The study aimed to test whether cataloging public T cell receptors could reveal signatures of past pathogen exposure. In addition to the first cohort of roughly 700 subjects, a separate validation cohort of under 150 different subjects was used. All discovery cohort repertoires had been generated using a single sequencing platform.

The cohort consisted of approximately 670 healthy bone marrow donors. At the time of sampling, all cohort members were nominally healthy, though unrecorded immune exposures were likely present. The donor was CMV seronegative and belonged to the group of several hundred seronegative cohort members. A peripheral blood sample was provided by each donor, and peripheral blood mononuclear cells were used for TCR beta sequencing. Genomic DNA extraction from the blood cell samples was performed with the Qiagen DNeasy Blood Extraction Kit. Receptor libraries were prepared by the immunoSEQ multiplex PCR assay. For the multiplex PCR, a mixture combining 60 forward primers for TCR Vbeta segments and 13 reverse primers for TCR Jbeta segments was used. The CDR3 region of rearranged TCR beta genes was amplified from genomic DNA with a multiplex PCR assay. The Illumina HiSeq System was used to sequence the amplified TCR beta libraries as 87-base-pair reads. The authors' analysis ran thus. Across the roughly 700 repertoires, a later analysis counted roughly 84 million unique TCR beta chains, 8.5 million to 12 million of which were shared by at least two donors. A nearest-neighbor algorithm error-corrected the raw reads and collapsed the reads into unique sequences, merging closely related sequences to remove PCR and sequencing errors. CDR3 sequences were aligned to IMGT reference sequences to assign V, D and J gene segments. For a sequence to be retained, a match of at least six nucleotides was required to both a V gene segment and a J gene segment. Rearrangements were called productive when the CDR3 lacked stop codons and stayed in frame with V and J; all others were non-productive. Following IMGT convention, CDR3 was defined as the stretch from the second conserved V-encoded cysteine up to the conserved J-encoded phenylalanine. Sequences without an unambiguous match to a single V gene segment were excluded from the earlier analysis of almost 600 of the donors. An earlier analysis of almost 600 of the donors classified V segments as functional when productive rearrangements were above 56.7% and as segregating when the standard deviation between donors was above 5%. To diagnose cytomegalovirus status from the catalog of TCR beta chain sequences, a statistical classification framework was built. V and J gene assignment, in a later analysis, came from comparing TCR nucleotide sequences with IMGT/GENE-DB human TR gene sequences. The TCRdist pipeline was used in a later analysis to assign CDR3 sequences and most-parsimonious VDJ recombination scenarios. A later analysis defined each TCR beta chain by its CDR3 amino acid sequence plus V-gene family, and excluded reads lacking a unique V-gene family. In a later analysis, 450 to 600 highly shared, low-generation-probability nucleotide sequences were removed to address suspected cross-contamination and a sequencing artifact. In a later analysis, a clonal expansion index was calculated for each public chain from normalized within-repertoire ranks of inferred template counts. In a later analysis, generation probabilities were computed using a VDJ recombination model fitted to out-of-frame rearrangements, and the results were checked against IGoR. In a later analysis, TCR-TCR, TCR-HLA and TCR-CMV co-occurrence was scored with hypergeometric tests, and a repertoire-size bias correction was applied to TCR pairs. To estimate false discovery rates, a later analysis permuted the HLA or CMV assignments 20 times. In a later analysis, co-occurring TCRs were grouped using DBSCAN, with TCRdist sequence similarity added in when clustering inside HLA-allele-positive subsets. Repertoires with fewer than 30,000 or more than 120,000 public chains, plus five repertoires with anomalous nucleotide sharing, were excluded from co-occurrence clustering. TCRdb obtained this table from immuneACCESS and retained in-frame rearrangements with V and J assigned. These tables miss some clones; where compared with another copy, unresolved V genes account for less than half of the shortfall, and the remainder is unexplained. V and J calls and clone size are copied from that table; D and trimming were computed from the DNA. Counted in this sample were 84,000 or so clones; roughly 79% of them appeared once. In total, the top ten clones hold 1.2% to 1.5% of the sample.

What the study reported, not specific to this receptor: HLA typing was unavailable for some donors at each locus, so association tests used only the typed subset. A cluster of highly shared sequence variants was judged likely to represent a technical artifact of the sequencing pipeline. The classifier was reported to diagnose cytomegalovirus status with high specificity and sensitivity in both the original cohort and the validation cohort. Some IMGT-functional V segments, including TRBV6-2 and TRBV6-3, could not be told apart with the 87-base-pair reads, so those segments were excluded. The cohort was sequenced for TCR beta chains only, and without alpha or paired-chain data the features that could be detected were limited. The presence/absence analyses assumed that sequencing depth was roughly uniform across donors, and that assumption may not be true. Assigning TCR associations to individual alleles was difficult when HLA alleles, especially DR and DQ, strongly co-occurred. A further reported finding was that TCR beta sequences accurately predicted the HLA-A and HLA-B alleles for most subjects in the first cohort. About 17 rarely observed V segments, including chromosome 9 orphons, were excluded from the earlier analysis of several hundred of the donors because counts were too low. Broadly in line with IMGT annotations, most TCR beta V segments showed up in productive rearrangements about 90% or about 30% of the time in an earlier analysis of 587 of the donors. The authors suggested that the approach could potentially be generalized to other disease states and immunological phenotypes. In the study, some 160 TCR beta chains were listed as associated with cytomegalovirus. For the cohort, immune exposure information was limited to CMV serostatus. In a later analysis, several top co-occurrence clusters were reported to appear linked to parvovirus B19, influenza, CMV and Epstein-Barr virus. Most CMV-associated TCR beta chains appeared to be HLA-restricted in a later analysis, and the HLA associations seemed to be driven largely by CMV exposure. In a later analysis, the rate of TCR association differed among HLA loci, with DRB1 alleles having the most associated TCRs and HLA-C alleles having the fewest. Correlated functional status among segregating V segments might be attributable to linkage disequilibrium, but an unknown experimental factor could not be ruled out. Across donors, most TCR sequences were observed very rarely, whereas some public TCRs were present in many individuals. In a later genetic analysis, a missense DCLRE1C variant was associated with V-gene and J-gene trimming of TCR beta chains, and the association was replicated in an independent cohort. A few of the identified cytomegalovirus-associated TCR beta chains were confirmed in vitro to be specific for cytomegalovirus antigens. Specific HLA alleles were associated with 15,000 to 20,000 TCR beta sequences at a false discovery rate of 0.05 in a later analysis. In a later analysis, HLA-associated TCR beta chains were found to be more clonally expanded and to have lower generation probabilities than equally common non-associated chains. According to a later genetic analysis, donors in an Asian-associated ancestry cluster had fewer N-insertions in productive TCRs than the approximately 630-donor mean.

The chain is encoded by TRBV7-5 joined to TRBJ2-1; the table gives TRBD1 as D, unverified against the DNA. TRBV7-5 is marked as a pseudogene. The sequenced material came from PBMCs. The receptor's source is a male donor in good health and CMV-seronegative. The CDR3 corresponds to CARSFRGRSGWSPYNEQFF. Read as DNA, the sequence is TGTGCCAGAAGCTTCAGGGGGCGGAGTGGATGGAGCCCCTACAATGAGCAGTTCTTC.